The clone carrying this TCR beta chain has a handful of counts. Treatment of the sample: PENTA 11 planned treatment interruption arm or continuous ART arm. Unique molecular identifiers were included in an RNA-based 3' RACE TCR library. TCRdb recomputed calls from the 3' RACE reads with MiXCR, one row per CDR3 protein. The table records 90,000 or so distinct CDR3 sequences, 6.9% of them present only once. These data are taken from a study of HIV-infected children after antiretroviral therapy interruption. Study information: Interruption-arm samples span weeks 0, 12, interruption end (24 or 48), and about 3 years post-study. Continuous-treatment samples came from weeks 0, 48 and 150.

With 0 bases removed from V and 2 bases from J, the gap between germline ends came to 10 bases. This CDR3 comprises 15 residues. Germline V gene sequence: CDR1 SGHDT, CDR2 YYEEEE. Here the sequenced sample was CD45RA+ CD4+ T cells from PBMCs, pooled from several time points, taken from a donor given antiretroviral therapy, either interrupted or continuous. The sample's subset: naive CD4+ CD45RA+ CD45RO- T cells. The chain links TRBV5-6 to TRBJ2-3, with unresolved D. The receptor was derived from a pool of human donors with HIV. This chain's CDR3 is CASSLDKPHTDTQYF. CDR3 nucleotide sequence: TGTGCCAGCAGCTTGGATAAACCCCACACAGATACGCAGTATTTT.